What follows is one T cell receptor beta chain and its context. Antigen specificity is unknown. Trimming took off 8 bases at V and 10 bases at J, with 20 bases between the two ends. Per germline, CDR1 MNHNS and CDR2 SASEGT. The CDR3 is 13 amino acids. The sample originates from a study of cytomegalovirus exposure and HLA in healthy donors. Overall study context: Within an early data release were around 87 million unique TCRs drawn from HLA-typed donors.

Study-level results: When presence/absence was analysed, sequencing depth was taken to be roughly uniform across donors.

PCR was performed using 60 Vbeta and 13 Jbeta primers. Only in-frame clones appear in the TCRdb table, and some are missing; sequencing was by immunoSEQ multiplex PCR. The sample yields some 120,000 clones, 70% to 85% seen once. The source is a middle-aged woman in good health and CMV-seropositive. Sequenced material: PBMCs. V usage is TRBV6-1 and J usage is TRBJ1-2; a weak D match, TRBD1 (5 bases). CDR3 sequence reads: CASFQRDGLPYTF. CDR3 nucleotide sequence: TGTGCCAGCTTTCAAAGGGACGGACTACCCTACACCTTC.